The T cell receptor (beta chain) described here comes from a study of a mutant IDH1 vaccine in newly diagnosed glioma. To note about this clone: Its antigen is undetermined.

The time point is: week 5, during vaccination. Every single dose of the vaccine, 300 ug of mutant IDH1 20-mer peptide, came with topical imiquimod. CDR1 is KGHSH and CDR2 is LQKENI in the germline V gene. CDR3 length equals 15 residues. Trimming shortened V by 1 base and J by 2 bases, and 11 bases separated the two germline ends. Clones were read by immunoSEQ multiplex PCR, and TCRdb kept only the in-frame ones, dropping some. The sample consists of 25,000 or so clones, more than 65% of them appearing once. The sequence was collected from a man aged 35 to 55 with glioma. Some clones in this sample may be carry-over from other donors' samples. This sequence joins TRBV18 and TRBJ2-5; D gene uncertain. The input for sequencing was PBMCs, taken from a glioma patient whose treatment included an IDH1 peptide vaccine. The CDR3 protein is CASSPLTIRQETQYF. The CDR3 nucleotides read TGTGCCAGCTCACCACTGACAATTCGGCAAGAGACCCAGTACTTC.